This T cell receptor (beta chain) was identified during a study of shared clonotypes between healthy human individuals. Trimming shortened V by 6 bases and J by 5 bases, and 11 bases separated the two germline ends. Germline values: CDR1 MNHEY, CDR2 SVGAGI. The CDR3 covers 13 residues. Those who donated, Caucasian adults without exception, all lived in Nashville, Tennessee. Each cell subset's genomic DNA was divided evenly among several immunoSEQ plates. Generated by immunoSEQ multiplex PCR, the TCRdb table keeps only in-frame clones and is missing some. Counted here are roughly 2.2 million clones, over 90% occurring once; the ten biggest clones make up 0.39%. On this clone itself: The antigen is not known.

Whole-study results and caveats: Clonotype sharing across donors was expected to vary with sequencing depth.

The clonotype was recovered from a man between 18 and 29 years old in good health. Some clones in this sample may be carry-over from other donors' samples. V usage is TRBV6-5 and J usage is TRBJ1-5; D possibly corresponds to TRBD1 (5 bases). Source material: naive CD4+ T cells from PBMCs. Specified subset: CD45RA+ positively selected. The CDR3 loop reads CASRRQTDQPQHF. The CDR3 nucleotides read TGTGCCAGCAGGCGACAGACCGATCAGCCCCAGCATTTT.